Shown below are 19 T cell receptor beta chains from a single sample sequenced in a study of blood T cell repertoires in COVID-19. Profiled with immunoSEQ multiplex PCR; TCRdb holds only in-frame clones, not every one. The sample holds approximately 80,000 clones; about 88% are singletons and the top ten take approximately 9.1%. Material for sequencing was peripheral blood. The receptors stem from a human donor in a cohort sampled during active COVID-19.

This clone was observed once. The chain employs TRBV15 and TRBJ2-5; TRBD1 aligns across 7 bases. V was pared by 8 bases and J by 5 bases, with 8 bases of the junction left unmatched. CDR1 is LNHNV and CDR2 is YYDKDF in the germline V gene (reference sequence). The CDR3 contains 13 residues. CDR3 coding DNA: TGTGCCACCCGTCTGACAGGGCTGGAGACCCAGTACTTC. As protein: CATRLTGLETQYF.

This chain links TRBV25-1 with TRBJ1-2, with D possibly being TRBD1 (5 bases). CDR1 MGHDK and CDR2 SYGVNS come from the germline V gene. The CDR3 contains 13 residues. Trimming took off 3 bases at V and 6 bases at J, with 11 bases between the two ends. CDR3 DNA: TGTGCCAGCAGTGAGGCGGGGGTGAATGGCTACACCTTC. Translating gives CASSEAGVNGYTF.

V is TRBV27 and J is TRBJ1-2, with no clear D. Looked up from germline, CDR1 is MNHEY and CDR2 is SMNVEV (reference sequence). CDR3 length: 12 residues. Trimming left V 10 bases short and J 0 bases short, with 9 bases between. The CDR3 DNA sequence: TGTGCCAAGAAACTAGCTAACTATGGCTACACCTTC. Residues: CAKKLANYGYTF.

The gene calls are TRBV30 and TRBJ2-7, with D possibly matching TRBD1 (5 bases). V was clipped by 1 base and J by 4 bases, with 8 bases between them. The CDR3 runs 12 residues. Germline-derived CDR1 and CDR2 are GTSNPN and SVGIG (reference sequence). This CDR3 is CAWSAQGYEQYF. In nucleotides, the CDR3 is TGTGCCTGGAGTGCCCAGGGATACGAGCAGTACTTC. Full variable domain (rest looked up from reference TRBV30 and TRBJ2-7): SQTIHQWPATLVQPVGSPLSLECTVEGTSNPNLYWYRQAAGRGLQLLFYSVGIGQISSEVPQNLSASRPQDRQFILSSKKLLLSDSGFYLCAWSAQGYEQYFGPGTRLTVT.

The chain couples TRBV6-2 or TRBV6-3 to TRBJ2-7; D is perhaps TRBD2 (6 bases). Germline V gives CDR1 MNHEY, CDR2 SVGEGT. The V and J ends lost 0 bases and 3 bases respectively, with 15 bases between them. This CDR3 has 16 amino acids. The CDR3 sequence is CASSYSADYAIYEQYF. The CDR3 nucleotides are TGTGCCAGCAGTTACTCTGCGGACTACGCGATCTACGAGCAGTACTTC.

J is TRBJ1-2 and V is TRBV28; 7 nucleotides match TRBD1. This CDR3 region has 13 residues. J lost 7 bases, V lost 6 bases, and 8 bases had no gene match. CDR1 is MDHEN, CDR2 SYDVKM, per germline. The CDR3 DNA is TGTGCCAGCAGAGACGACAGGGCTAGTGGCTACACCTTC. It is translated as CASRDDRASGYTF.

This clone appeared a single time. The chain has TRBV7-2 and TRBJ2-5, with 15 bases matching TRBD2. Germline CDR1 and CDR2: SGHTA and FQGNSA. This CDR3 spans 17 amino acids. With 5 bases clipped from V and 5 bases from J, the junction kept 9 bases outside the gene matches. DNA for the CDR3: TGTGCCAGCAGCCCGGGACTAGCGGGGGGCCTCCCCGAGACCCAGTACTTC. This gives the protein CASSPGLAGGLPETQYF.

This clone was recorded only once. This chain uses TRBV6-1 with TRBJ1-5; D gene uncertain. With 1 base removed from V and 0 bases from J, the gap between germline ends came to 4 bases. Germline values: CDR1 MNHNS, CDR2 SASEGT. The CDR3 has 14 residues. The CDR3 DNA follows: TGTGCCAGCAGTGAAGACGGTAGCAATCAGCCCCAGCATTTT. Its translation is CASSEDGSNQPQHF.

The V and J genes are TRBV30 and TRBJ1-6; TRBD1 is a possible D gene (5 bases). The CDR3 sequence is 15 residues long. Trimming took 5 bases from V and 10 from J, leaving 21 bases between them. Germline V gene sequence: CDR1 GTSNPN, CDR2 SVGIG (reference sequence). In nucleotides, the CDR3 is TGTGCCTGGTCTCGGATGAAGGGGCAAGGATCACCCCTCCACTTT. This codes for CAWSRMKGQGSPLHF. The full variable domain, in which reference TRBV30 and TRBJ1-6 provide the parts outside the CDR3, is SQTIHQWPATLVQPVGSPLSLECTVEGTSNPNLYWYRQAAGRGLQLLFYSVGIGQISSEVPQNLSASRPQDRQFILSSKKLLLSDSGFYLCAWSRMKGQGSPLHFGNGTRLTVT.

The chain combines TRBV19 with TRBJ1-5; D remains unclear. The germline V gene has CDR1 LNHDA and CDR2 SQIVND (reference sequence). V was clipped by 1 base and J by 5 bases, with 6 bases between them. The CDR3 loop spans 13 amino acids. The CDR3 is CASSIGIYQPQHF. The DNA of the CDR3 is TGTGCCAGTAGTATAGGTATCTATCAGCCCCAGCATTTT. The variable domain in full, with the rest retrieved from reference TRBV19 and TRBJ1-5, is DGGITQSPKYLFRKEGQNVTLSCEQNLNHDAMYWYRQDPGQGLRLIYYSQIVNDFQKGDIAEGYSVSREKKESFPLTVTSAQKNPTAFYLCASSIGIYQPQHFGDGTRLSIL.

This rearrangement joins TRBV29-1 to TRBJ2-3; D not certain. The germline gives CDR1 SQVTM, CDR2 ANQGSEA. The ends were cut back, 4 bases at V and 2 bases at J, with 13 bases in the middle. This CDR3 contains 14 residues. This chain's CDR3 is CSVVVRVSTDTQYF. CDR3 nucleotides: TGCAGCGTTGTGGTTCGGGTTTCCACAGATACGCAGTATTTT.

The chain is built from TRBV29-1 and TRBJ1-2; the match to TRBD1 covers 7 bases. With V trimmed by 1 base and J by 4 bases, 6 bases remained unmatched. Germline values: CDR1 SQVTM, CDR2 ANQGSEA. CDR3 length: 14 amino acids. CDR3 sequence: CSVEVQGDSYGYTF. The CDR3 DNA reads as TGCAGCGTTGAAGTCCAGGGGGACAGCTATGGCTACACCTTC.

This chain uses TRBV3-1 (or the pseudogene TRBV3-2) with TRBJ2-2, with a tentative D call TRBD1 (6 bases). The CDR3 has 15 residues. Germline values: CDR1 LGHDT, CDR2 YNNKEL (reference sequence). V gave up 2 bases and J gave up 5 bases, with 12 bases separating them. In nucleotides, the CDR3 is TGTGCCAGCAGCCAACGCTACAGGGAGACCGGGGAGCTGTTTTTT. It codes for CASSQRYRETGELFF.

The genes are TRBV18 and TRBJ2-7; D is ambiguous. Trimming pared 2 bases from V and 3 bases from J, leaving 8 bases between. Germline CDR1 and CDR2: KGHSH and LQKENI. The CDR3 has 13 amino acids. In DNA form, the CDR3 reads TGTGCCAGCTCACCAGGGCTTTTCTACGAGCAGTACTTC. Amino acid sequence: CASSPGLFYEQYF.

The chain carries TRBV7-9 and TRBJ2-5, with 7 bases identical to TRBD2. Unmatched junction bases numbered 5, after V lost 5 bases and J lost 2 bases. Per the germline V gene, CDR1 is SEHNR and CDR2 is FQNEAQ (reference sequence). The CDR3 totals 14 residues. The CDR3 DNA reads as TGTGCCAGCAGCAGAGGGGACTATCAAGAGACCCAGTACTTC. This sequence encodes CASSRGDYQETQYF.

Only one count was recorded for this clone. This chain links TRBV30 with TRBJ2-1; 11 nucleotides align to TRBD2. This CDR3 has 15 residues. With V trimmed by 4 bases and J by 8 bases, 10 bases remained unmatched. Germline V lookup: CDR1 GTSNPN, CDR2 SVGIG (reference sequence). The CDR3 DNA follows: TGTGCCTGGAATCTAGCGGGAGGTTTTTTCGATGAGCAGTTCTTC. It is translated as CAWNLAGGFFDEQFF.

The chain is built from TRBV19 and TRBJ1-5; D unclear. Germline CDR1 and CDR2: LNHDA and SQIVND (reference sequence). This CDR3 is 14 amino acids long. V lost 7 bases, J lost 2 bases, and 12 bases lay in between. The CDR3 loop reads CASKAGSGNQPQHF. The CDR3 DNA sequence: TGTGCCAGTAAGGCGGGTTCGGGCAATCAGCCCCAGCATTTT.

The chain combines TRBV5-6 with TRBJ2-6; D may be TRBD2 (6 bases). V lost 4 bases and J 0 bases, leaving 14 bases between the germline ends. The CDR3 sequence is 17 residues long. CDR1 is SGHDT and CDR2 is YYEEEE in the germline V gene. The CDR3 loop is CASSILRDFSGANVLTF. The DNA of the CDR3 is TGTGCCAGCAGCATTCTCCGGGACTTCTCTGGGGCCAACGTCCTGACTTTC.

The V gene is TRBV6-4, the J gene TRBJ2-3; D is possibly TRBD2 (5 bases). Trimming shortened V by 6 bases and J by 9 bases, and 13 bases separated the two germline ends. Germline V lookup: CDR1 MRHNA, CDR2 SNTAGT. This CDR3 has 12 amino acids. CDR3 protein: CASRNSGNTQYF. The CDR3 coding sequence is TGTGCCAGCAGAAACTCGGGAAACACGCAGTATTTT.